This T cell receptor beta chain was sequenced in a study of T cell responses to AZD1222 COVID-19 vaccine. Study results and caveats: Females outnumbered males among donors, who were mostly white British; clonal diversity was possibly underestimated. Unmutated variant regions reportedly attract nearly half of all spike-specific TCRs. Mapped onto spike, vaccine-associated CD4 TCRs spanned it and were dominant at 160-218 and 743-854.

Sequencing used immunoSEQ multiplex PCR; TCRdb keeps in-frame clones, though not all of them. The data contain about 110,000 clones, roughly 90% of them singletons. CDR1 LGHNA and CDR2 YNFKEQ come from the germline V gene. V was trimmed by 2 bases and J by 3 bases, leaving 7 bases between them. The CDR3 covers 13 residues. Concerning this clone itself: Its target is not known.

The sequenced sample was peripheral blood, obtained on day 0 of AZD1222 vaccination. This chain uses TRBV4-2 with TRBJ2-5; D ambiguous. The clonotype was recovered from an adult in good health. The CDR3 region has the DNA TGTGCCAGCAGCCAAAGAACAGAAGAGACCCAGTACTTC. Encoded protein: CASSQRTEETQYF.